This T cell receptor (beta chain) was sequenced for a study of T cells in Graves' hyperthyroidism and ophthalmopathy. This clonotype was seen repeatedly, ten times or more. Its antigen is unknown. The study defined stable Graves' hyperthyroidism as no ophthalmopathy progression within 18 months. PBMCs stemmed from around 9.3 ml fresh peripheral blood. There are 13 residues in the CDR3. V gave up 6 bases and J gave up 6 bases; unmatched junction bases: 5. Germline V CDR1 and CDR2: SQVTM, ANQGSEA. General study findings and limits: Ophthalmopathy prediction by the model preceded onset by a median roughly 6 months.

Regions amplified from RNA transcripts were the TCR beta CDR3 regions. When the TCR CDR3 underwent first-round RT-PCR, the HTBI primer set was used. In TCRdb, the multiplex PCR reads were re-called with MiXCR into one record per CDR3 protein. The data show fewer than 700,000 distinct CDR3 sequences, 15% to 20% seen once. This receptor was identified in a woman between 25 and 40 years old with Graves' hyperthyroidism. The chain is built from TRBV29-1 and TRBJ2-2; 9 bases align to TRBD1. The sequenced material came from blood. In DNA form, the CDR3 reads TGCAGCGTGAGGGACAGGGTGGCCGGGGAGCTGTTTTTT. Protein sequence: CSVRDRVAGELFF.